What follows are 11 T cell receptor beta chains derived from one specimen sequenced in a study of T cell responses to AZD1222 COVID-19 vaccine. Profiling relied on immunoSEQ multiplex PCR, and the TCRdb table lists in-frame clones only, not all of them. The sample yields over 120,000 clones, 92% seen once. The specimen was peripheral blood, collected on day 0 of AZD1222 vaccination. These receptors originate from an adult in good health.

The genes are TRBV16 and TRBJ1-3; D is possibly TRBD1 (6 bases). Germline V gene sequence: CDR1 KGHSY, CDR2 FQNENV. V dropped 0 bases and J dropped 1 base, with 10 bases sitting between them. This CDR3 is 16 amino acids long. The CDR3 DNA sequence: TGTGCCAGCAGCCAATCGCGGGGGGCGTCTGGAAACACCATATATTTT. Protein: CASSQSRGASGNTIYF.

J is TRBJ1-2 and V is TRBV6-5; 12 nucleotides align to TRBD1. V lost 7 bases to trimming and J lost 8 bases; unmatched junction nucleotides: 5. Germline CDR1 MNHEY, CDR2 SVGAGI. There are 13 residues in the CDR3. CDR3 DNA sequence: TGTGCCAGCACGGGACAGGGGGCGCGAGGCTACACCTTC. It translates to CASTGQGARGYTF.

This chain links TRBV19 with TRBJ2-1; D gene uncertain. The CDR3 has 15 residues. From germline, CDR1 is LNHDA and CDR2 SQIVND (reference sequence). Deletions cut 3 bases from V and 8 bases from J, with 17 bases between. This CDR3 is CASSITDNPADEQFF. The CDR3 nucleotides are TGTGCCAGTAGTATCACGGATAACCCGGCCGATGAGCAGTTCTTC.

The J gene is TRBJ2-7, the V gene TRBV5-6; 8 bases align to TRBD1. Germline V gene lookup returns CDR1 SGHDT and CDR2 YYEEEE. Losses at the gene ends were 3 bases for V and 6 bases for J; bases not matched to a gene: 8. CDR3 length: 14 residues. DNA of the CDR3: TGTGCCAGCAGCTGGGGCGACAGGGGCCTCGAGCAGTACTTC. It is translated as CASSWGDRGLEQYF.

This clone was seen a handful of times. V and J are TRBV5-4 and TRBJ2-7; 13 nucleotides align to TRBD2. Germline V lookup: CDR1 SGHNT, CDR2 YYREEE (reference sequence). V gave up 7 bases and J gave up 4 bases; unmatched junction bases: 5. This CDR3 contains 14 residues. The CDR3: CASARTSGSYEQYF. The CDR3 DNA is TGTGCCAGCGCACGGACTAGCGGGAGTTACGAGCAGTACTTC.

The gene calls are TRBV6-1 and TRBJ1-4, with TRBD1 matching over 10 bases. CDR3 size: 16 residues. Germline CDR1 and CDR2: MNHNS and SASEGT. Unmatched junction bases numbered 6, after V lost 1 base and J lost 7 bases. The DNA of the CDR3 is TGTGCCAGCAGTGAAGTCCGGGACAGGGGAAGTGAAAAACTGTTTTTT. Residues: CASSEVRDRGSEKLFF.

This clone was observed a few times. J is TRBJ2-3 and V is TRBV6-2 or TRBV6-3; the match to TRBD2 covers 7 bases. V was clipped by 7 bases and J by 2 bases; unmatched bases: 15. The CDR3 is 17 amino acids. Germline loops: CDR1 MNHEY, CDR2 SVGEGT. The CDR3 is CASTPPGASGPTDTQYF. In DNA, the CDR3 is TGTGCCAGCACCCCCCCCGGGGCTAGCGGTCCCACAGATACGCAGTATTTT.

This clone was counted once. J is TRBJ1-2 and V is TRBV5-4; 7 nucleotides match TRBD1. The CDR3 loop spans 16 amino acids. V was pared by 1 base and J by 4 bases, with 10 bases of the junction left unmatched. CDR1 is SGHNT, CDR2 YYREEE, per germline (reference sequence). The CDR3 DNA follows: TGTGCCAGCAGCTTGAAAGACAGGGATCTTTTCTATGGCTACACCTTC. This translates into CASSLKDRDLFYGYTF.

V is TRBV19 and J is TRBJ1-2; D unresolved. Trimming cost V 7 bases and J 8 bases, with 23 bases left between them. This CDR3 has 15 amino acids. Germline CDR1 LNHDA, CDR2 SQIVND (reference sequence). This CDR3 reads CASTYLGSRAEGYTF. CDR3 sequence (DNA): TGTGCCAGTACCTATCTGGGCAGTAGAGCAGAAGGCTACACCTTC.

The gene calls are TRBV4-3 and TRBJ2-2; D assignment may be TRBD1 or TRBD2 (5 bases each). CDR3 length: 13 amino acids. CDR1 is LGHNA and CDR2 is YSLEER in the germline V gene. Trimming took 1 base from V and 7 from J, leaving 7 bases between them. This chain's CDR3 is CASSQGGYGELFF. The DNA of the CDR3 is TGCGCCAGCAGCCAAGGGGGGTACGGGGAGCTGTTTTTT.

This chain's CDR3 is CASSSQSTSNQPQHF. CDR3 bases: TGTGCCAGCAGTTCCCAGAGCACCAGCAATCAGCCCCAGCATTTT. This chain links TRBV2 with TRBJ1-5; D remains unclear. This CDR3 contains 15 residues. CDR1 and CDR2 from the germline V gene are SNHLY and FYNNEI. V was trimmed by 5 bases and J by 1 base, leaving 12 bases between them.